This entry features one T cell receptor (beta chain) sequence. Its specificity is unknown. Germline V gene lookup returns CDR1 SGDLS and CDR2 YYNGEE. CDR3 length: 15 residues. V was pared by 0 bases and J by 3 bases, with 12 bases between. This entry is derived from a study of identical twins. Study-wide results and limits: Within cord blood, abundant beta clonotypes carried fewer insertions, but memory repertoires showed no such trend.

TCRdb recomputed calls from the 5' RACE reads with MiXCR, one row per CDR3 protein. This sample has 1.5 million to 2 million distinct CDR3 sequences, with about 32% found just once. The sequenced sample was cord blood. The clonotype comes from a newborn girl in good health. The V call is TRBV9, the J call TRBJ2-5; a weak D match, TRBD2 (5 bases). CDR3 region: CASSVGLQIKETQYF. In DNA form, the CDR3 reads TGTGCCAGCAGCGTAGGACTACAAATAAAAGAGACCCAGTACTTC. Based on the CDR3 plus reference TRBV9 and TRBJ2-5, the full variable domain is DSGVTQTPKHLITATGQRVTLRCSPRSGDLSVYWYQQSLDQGLQFLIQYYNGEERAKGNILERFSAQQFPDLHSELNLSSLELGDSALYFCASSVGLQIKETQYFGPGTRLLVL.